The clone carrying this TCR beta chain was seen at least ten times. Germline loops: CDR1 MNHEY, CDR2 SVGEGT. This CDR3 is 13 amino acids long. Trimming shortened V by 1 base and J by 7 bases, and 8 bases separated the two germline ends. The TCR library protocol was used to attach unique molecular identifiers. These identifiers were attached to individual cDNA molecules. One entry per CDR3 protein results from TCRdb running MiXCR on the 5' RACE reads. The sample has about 50,000 distinct CDR3 sequences, about 9.3% seen once. This entry is derived from a study of early T cells in non-severe SARS-CoV-2 infection.

This receptor was obtained from an adult who was a healthcare worker with PCR-confirmed SARS-CoV-2 infection or an uninfected control (not recorded which). The V call is TRBV6-2 or TRBV6-3, the J call TRBJ2-1; D remains ambiguous. The sequenced sample consisted of whole blood. CDR3 protein: CASSYYFGNEQFF. CDR3 nucleotides: TGTGCCAGCAGTTACTATTTCGGGAATGAGCAGTTCTTC.